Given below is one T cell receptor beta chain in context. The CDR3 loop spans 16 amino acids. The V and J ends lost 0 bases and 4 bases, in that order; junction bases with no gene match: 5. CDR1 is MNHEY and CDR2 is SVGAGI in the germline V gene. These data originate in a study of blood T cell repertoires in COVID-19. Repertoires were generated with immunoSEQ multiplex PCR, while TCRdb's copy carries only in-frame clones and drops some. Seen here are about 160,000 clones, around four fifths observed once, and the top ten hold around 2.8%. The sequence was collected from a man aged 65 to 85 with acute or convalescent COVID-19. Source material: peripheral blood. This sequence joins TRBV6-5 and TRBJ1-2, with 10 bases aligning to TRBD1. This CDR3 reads CASSYSGTGESYGYTF. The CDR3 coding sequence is TGTGCCAGCAGTTACTCAGGGACAGGGGAAAGCTATGGCTACACCTTC.